A single sample gave rise to the 30 T cell receptor beta chains below, sequenced in a study of regulatory T cells in long-lasting Graves disease. With iRepertoire HTBI primers and Arm-PCR of CDR3 regions, TCR beta libraries were built. One entry per CDR3 protein results from TCRdb running MiXCR on the multiplex PCR reads. The repertoire has under 450,000 distinct CDR3 sequences, about 10% of them found once; the top ten carry approximately 20%. Time point meaning: newly diagnosed GD, antithyroid drugs for less than 3 months. The TCR library was made from RNA that had been extracted from PBMCs in TRIzol. These same data were also listed under a study on T cells in Graves' hyperthyroidism and ophthalmopathy.

The sample in question was peripheral blood mononuclear cells (PBMCs), obtained at new diagnosis, from a patient treated with antithyroid drugs. Source of these receptors: a young woman with Graves disease.

This clonotype was observed a few times. V gene TRBV12-3 or TRBV12-4 combines with J gene TRBJ1-3; TRBD1 agrees at 10 bases. V shed 6 bases, J shed 4 bases, and the junction held 9 bases outside the gene matches. This CDR3 has 16 amino acids. DNA for the CDR3: TGTGCCAGCAGACAATCCGGGACAGGGGTCGGAAACACCATATATTTT. The encoded protein is CASRQSGTGVGNTIYF.

This clonotype was observed at least ten times. The chain links TRBV28 to TRBJ2-3; 13 positions agree with TRBD2. The CDR3 has 14 residues. CDR1 and CDR2 (germline): MDHEN, SYDVKM. The V and J ends lost 7 bases and 8 bases, in that order; junction bases with no gene match: 6. The CDR3 DNA follows: TGTGCCAGCACTGAACTAGCGGGAGGGAGTACGCAGTATTTT. It yields the protein CASTELAGGSTQYF.

To note about this clonotype: A much larger clone differs from this one at a single base, so this may be a read error. This sequence joins TRBV27 and TRBJ1-1; 8 positions agree with TRBD1. The trim removed 4 bases at V and 10 bases at J, leaving 5 bases unmatched. Germline CDR1 is MNHEY and CDR2 is SMNVEV (reference sequence). The CDR3 has 12 amino acids. The CDR3 nucleotides are TGTGCCAGCAGTTCCCAGACAGGGGCAGCTTTCTTT. Protein sequence: CASSSQTGAAFF.

This clonotype was seen repeatedly, ten times or more. The CDR3 DNA follows: TGCAGCGGCTCTCCGCGGGGGTGGGGACTAGCGGGGGGTGTAGGAAATGAGCAGTTCTTC. It is translated as CSGSPRGWGLAGGVGNEQFF. The chain couples TRBV29-1 to TRBJ2-1; 15 nucleotides line up with TRBD2. Germline V lookup: CDR1 SQVTM, CDR2 ANQGSEA. The CDR3 loop spans 20 amino acids. V was pared by 7 bases and J by 7 bases, with 23 bases of the junction left unmatched.

In regard to this clonotype: A much larger clone is a single base away; this may be a read error. This rearrangement joins TRBV30 to TRBJ2-7; D is perhaps TRBD1 (6 bases). Germline V gene sequence: CDR1 GTSNPN, CDR2 SVGIG (reference sequence). The CDR3 length is 13 residues. The CDR3 DNA reads TGTGCCTGGCGGACAGTCCCTTCCTACGACCAGTACTTC. Translating it yields CAWRTVPSYDQYF.

This clonotype was observed many times. The chain joins TRBV6-1 to TRBJ2-3; no firm D call. V gave up 6 bases and J gave up 0 bases, with 16 bases separating them. The CDR3 spans 16 residues. CDR1 is MNHNS, CDR2 SASEGT, per germline. CDR3 nucleotide sequence: TGTGCCAGCAGCCCCCTGATAAGATTCAGCACAGATACGCAGTATTTT. Protein: CASSPLIRFSTDTQYF.

This clonotype has ten or more counts. The chain couples TRBV2 to TRBJ2-5, with D perhaps given as TRBD1 or TRBD2 (6 bases each). With 7 bases removed from V and 2 bases from J, the gap between germline ends came to 20 bases. The V gene's germline CDR1 is SNHLY and CDR2 FYNNEI. CDR3 length equals 16 residues. CDR3 in amino acids: CASTGAKYFPQETQYF. The CDR3 coding sequence is TGTGCCAGCACGGGGGCGAAGTACTTCCCTCAAGAGACCCAGTACTTC.

A word on this clonotype: With a much larger clone just one base away, this may be a read error. The V and J genes are TRBV9 and TRBJ1-1; D call uncertain. The CDR3 is 14 residues long. Germline V lookup: CDR1 SGDLS, CDR2 YYNGEE. CDR3 DNA: TGTGCCAACAGCGTAGGCTTGGGCTACACTGAAGCTTTCTTT. This translates into CANSVGLGYTEAFF.

This clonotype was observed many times. This chain connects TRBV5-1 to TRBJ2-3, with a weak D call TRBD2 (6 bases). V was trimmed by 0 bases and J by 2 bases, leaving 10 bases between them. Germline loops: CDR1 SGHRS, CDR2 YFSETQ. The CDR3 runs 15 residues. CDR3 DNA sequence: TGCGCCAGCAGCTTGGTGCTAGCGAACACAGATACGCAGTATTTT. Encoded protein: CASSLVLANTDTQYF.

Ten or more counts support this clonotype. V usage is TRBV6-2 or TRBV6-3 and J usage is TRBJ2-7, with D possibly TRBD2 on 5 matching bases. Germline V gene data show CDR1 as MNHEY and CDR2 as SVGEGT. The CDR3 covers 13 residues. Trimming cost V 2 bases and J 1 base, with 6 bases left between them. The DNA of the CDR3 is TGTGCCAGCAGTTACGGACTGTCCTACGAGCAGTACTTC. It is translated as CASSYGLSYEQYF.

In this sample, this clonotype turned up many times. The gene calls are TRBV28 and TRBJ1-5; D unclear. Germline lookup yields CDR1 MDHEN and CDR2 SYDVKM. Trimming removed 6 bases from V and 0 bases from J, with 12 bases in between. The CDR3 has 15 residues. The CDR3 sequence is CASSSSTLSNQPQHF. CDR3 coding DNA: TGTGCCAGCAGCTCGTCGACCCTTAGCAATCAGCCCCAGCATTTT.

This clonotype was detected ten times or more. The chain recombines TRBV11-2 with TRBJ2-2; D unclear. The CDR3 totals 18 residues. The germline V and J ends were trimmed by 4 bases and 4 bases, with 22 bases remaining between them. The germline CDR1 and CDR2 sequences are SGHAT and FQNNGV. Here the CDR3 DNA reads TGTGCCAGCAGCTACCACCCCCGGACGTCTCGTGGCACCGGGGAGCTGTTTTTT. Protein sequence: CASSYHPRTSRGTGELFF.

This sequence joins TRBV24-1 and TRBJ2-1; 9 positions agree with TRBD2. Germline V gene data show CDR1 as KGHDR and CDR2 as SFDVKD. The CDR3 consists of 13 residues. Trimming cost V 10 bases and J 7 bases; bases outside gene matches: 7. The CDR3 here is CATRGAGGNEQFF. CDR3 sequence (DNA): TGTGCCACGCGTGGAGCGGGAGGAAATGAGCAGTTCTTC.

This clonotype has at least ten counts. The chain combines TRBV5-5 with TRBJ2-3; the D gene is possibly TRBD1 (6 bases). The CDR3 is made up of 16 amino acids. The germline gives CDR1 SGHKS, CDR2 YYEKEE (reference sequence). V was trimmed by 3 bases and J by 0 bases, leaving 14 bases between them. The CDR3 region has the DNA TGTGCCAGCAGCTCGACCTACAGGGTTAGCACAGATACGCAGTATTTT. Encoded protein: CASSSTYRVSTDTQYF.

This clonotype showed up many times. This chain connects TRBV7-9 to TRBJ1-5; 7 bases are shared with TRBD1. Per germline, CDR1 SEHNR and CDR2 FQNEAQ (reference sequence). The CDR3 loop spans 14 amino acids. The V segment lost 6 bases and the J segment 0 bases; nucleotides outside the gene matches: 2. The CDR3 nucleotides are TGTGCCAGCAGTCGGGACAGTAGCAATCAGCCCCAGCATTTT. The encoded protein is CASSRDSSNQPQHF.

Many counts were recorded for this clonotype. The chain has TRBV7-9 and TRBJ2-3; 7 nucleotides agree with TRBD1. J lost 0 bases, V lost 5 bases, and 11 bases had no gene match. In germline, CDR1 is SEHNR, CDR2 FQNEAQ (reference sequence). This CDR3 contains 17 residues. CDR3 sequence: CASSPLGQGESTDTQYF. The CDR3 DNA reads as TGTGCCAGCAGCCCACTCGGCCAGGGGGAGAGCACAGATACGCAGTATTTT.

Notes on this clonotype: With a much larger clone just one base away, this may be a read error. This chain connects TRBV2 to TRBJ2-7; TRBD1 matches at 8 bases. Trimming removed 7 bases from V and 5 bases from J; junction bases left unmatched: 22. The CDR3 spans 18 residues. Germline V gives CDR1 SNHLY, CDR2 FYNNEI. The CDR3 protein is CASKPGPHRTGSEDEQYV. For the CDR3, the DNA is TGTGCCAGCAAGCCGGGCCCCCATCGGACAGGGTCAGAAGACGAGCAGTACGTC.

The CDR3 DNA follows: TGTGCCAGCAGTTGGGGCTACAAGTCTCGGGCGGGGGAGACCCAGTACTTC. Protein: CASSWGYKSRAGETQYF. The chain is built from TRBV6-5 and TRBJ2-5, with a weak D call TRBD2 (6 bases). Per germline, CDR1 MNHEY and CDR2 SVGAGI. The V end lost 4 bases, the J end lost 5 bases, and 23 bases lay between the germline ends. This CDR3 spans 17 amino acids.

This clonotype was recorded at least ten times. The rearrangement uses TRBV20-1 and TRBJ2-3; 8 bases fit TRBD1. Unmatched junction bases numbered 14, after V lost 3 bases and J lost 6 bases. This CDR3 is 16 amino acids long. Looked up from germline, CDR1 is DFQATT and CDR2 is SNEGSKA (reference sequence). CDR3 loop: CSASKGTGRSRDTQYF. CDR3 in DNA: TGCAGTGCTAGCAAGGGGACAGGTCGGTCAAGGGATACGCAGTATTTT.

This clonotype has a count of ten or more. The CDR3 loop is CASGYRHTEAFF. DNA of the CDR3: TGTGCCAGCGGGTACAGGCACACTGAAGCTTTCTTT. The chain couples TRBV12-3 or TRBV12-4 to TRBJ1-1, with D maybe TRBD1 (5 bases). The V gene lost 8 bases and the J gene lost 3 bases, with 10 bases spanning the gap. The CDR3 totals 12 residues.

This clonotype was observed many times. This rearrangement joins TRBV7-8 to TRBJ2-1; TRBD2 might be the D (6 bases). The CDR3 loop spans 17 amino acids. V dropped 4 bases and J dropped 2 bases, with 18 bases sitting between them. Germline CDR1 SGHVS, CDR2 FQNEAQ. Here the CDR3 DNA reads TGTGCCAGCAGCTCGAGACGCGGGATTGGGGCCTACAATGAGCAGTTCTTC. It specifies CASSSRRGIGAYNEQFF.

There are many counts of this clonotype. The chain employs TRBV12-3 or TRBV12-4 and TRBJ1-5; D perhaps matches TRBD1 (5 bases). Trimming took 5 bases from V and 8 from J, leaving 16 bases between them. CDR3 length: 14 amino acids. This CDR3 is CASSRSGGFEPQHF. The CDR3 nucleotides read TGTGCCAGCAGTAGGAGTGGGGGGTTTGAGCCCCAGCATTTT.

This clonotype came up many times. The gene calls are TRBV15 and TRBJ1-1; unclear D gene. Trimming shortened V by 0 bases and J by 5 bases, and 4 bases separated the two germline ends. This CDR3 has 12 amino acids. Germline V lookup: CDR1 LNHNV, CDR2 YYDKDF (reference sequence). The CDR3 region is CATSRDYTEAFF. Here the CDR3 DNA reads TGTGCCACCAGCAGAGATTATACTGAAGCTTTCTTT. The full variable domain, completed using reference TRBV15 and TRBJ1-1, is DAMVIQNPRYQVTQFGKPVTLSCSQTLNHNVMYWYQQKSSQAPKLLFHYYDKDFNNEADTPDNFQSRRPNTSFCFLDIRSPGLGDTAMYLCATSRDYTEAFFGQGTRLTVV.

This clonotype came up many times. The rearrangement uses TRBV7-9 and TRBJ2-1, with 8 bases matching TRBD2. Germline assignment: CDR1 SEHNR and CDR2 FQNEAQ (reference sequence). V shed 5 bases and J 0 bases; nucleotides not matched to a gene: 18. This CDR3 comprises 20 residues. The CDR3 loop is CASSIYPGGIAGPSYNEQFF. CDR3 in DNA: TGTGCCAGCAGCATCTACCCGGGAGGGATAGCGGGACCCTCCTACAATGAGCAGTTCTTC. Based on the CDR3 plus reference TRBV7-9 and TRBJ2-1, the full variable domain is DTGVSQNPRHKITKRGQNVTFRCDPISEHNRLYWYRQTLGQGPEFLTYFQNEAQLEKSRLLSDRFSAERPKGSFSTLEIQRTEQGDSAMYLCASSIYPGGIAGPSYNEQFFGPGTRLTVL.

Many counts were recorded for this clonotype. The V call is TRBV27, the J call TRBJ2-1; no clear D. Trimming stripped 3 bases from V and 5 bases from J, with 5 bases between. Germline assignment: CDR1 MNHEY and CDR2 SMNVEV (reference sequence). CDR3 length: 12 amino acids. The CDR3 sequence is CASSFRHNEQFF. As DNA, the CDR3 is TGTGCCAGCAGTTTCCGTCACAATGAGCAGTTCTTC.

In this sample, this clonotype turned up many times. This chain joins TRBV2 and TRBJ1-2; D unresolved. The germline CDR1 and CDR2 sequences are SNHLY and FYNNEI. The ends were cut back, 8 bases at V and 6 bases at J, with 13 bases in the middle. The CDR3 length is 12 residues. The CDR3, as DNA: TGTGCCAGCCTATCGCTTACCCATGGCTACACCTTC. Its protein is CASLSLTHGYTF. Drawing the rest from reference TRBV2 and TRBJ1-2, the complete variable domain is EPEVTQTPSHQVTQMGQEVILRCVPISNHLYFYWYRQILGQKVEFLVSFYNNEISEKSEIFDDQFSVERPDGSNFTLKIRSTKLEDSAMYFCASLSLTHGYTFGSGTRLTVV.

This clonotype has at least ten counts. This chain joins TRBV7-2 and TRBJ2-7, with 10 bases that match TRBD2. J gave up 6 bases and V 3 bases, and 8 bases lay outside the gene matches. The CDR3 has 15 amino acids. Germline assignment: CDR1 SGHTA and CDR2 FQGNSA. CDR3 sequence (DNA): TGTGCCAGCAGCTTCCAAGCGGGAGGGTGGGGCGAGCAGTACTTC. It encodes CASSFQAGGWGEQYF. Complete variable domain (other parts from reference TRBV7-2 and TRBJ2-7): GAGVSQSPSNKVTEKGKDVELRCDPISGHTALYWYRQSLGQGLEFLIYFQGNSAPDKSGLPSDRFSAERTGGSVSTLTIQRTQQEDSAVYLCASSFQAGGWGEQYFGPGTRLTVT.

On this clonotype: A read error may be the cause here, since a much bigger clone is one base away. V and J are TRBV12-3 or TRBV12-4 and TRBJ2-3; 7 bases match TRBD2. This CDR3 has 14 amino acids. V trimming: 5 bases; J trimming: 4 bases; junction bases outside the gene matches: 6. Here the CDR3 reads CASSRGEVADTQYF. The CDR3, as DNA: TGTGCCAGCAGTCGGGGGGAGGTCGCAGATACGCAGTATTTT.

The table lists this clonotype with a few counts. The chain joins TRBV11-2 to TRBJ1-2, with no clear D. CDR3 length: 14 residues. V was clipped by 3 bases and J by 0 bases, with 8 bases between them. Per the germline V gene, CDR1 is SGHAT and CDR2 is FQNNGV. CDR3 residues: CASSLELSNYGYTF. The DNA of the CDR3 is TGTGCCAGCAGCTTGGAGCTTTCTAACTATGGCTACACCTTC. The complete variable domain, with remaining parts taken from reference TRBV11-2 and TRBJ1-2, reads EAGVAQSPRYKIIEKRQSVAFWCNPISGHATLYWYQQILGQGPKLLIQFQNNGVVDDSQLPKDRFSAERLKGVDSTLKIQPAKLEDSAVYLCASSLELSNYGYTFGSGTRLTVV.

The chain employs TRBV6-2 or TRBV6-3 and TRBJ1-2; D is ambiguous. Germline V gene lookup returns CDR1 MNHEY and CDR2 SVGEGT. The CDR3 consists of 10 residues. V lost 6 bases and J lost 10, with 9 bases in between. The CDR3 DNA follows: TGTGCCAGCAGCGGACGGGACTACACCTTC. Translation: CASSGRDYTF.